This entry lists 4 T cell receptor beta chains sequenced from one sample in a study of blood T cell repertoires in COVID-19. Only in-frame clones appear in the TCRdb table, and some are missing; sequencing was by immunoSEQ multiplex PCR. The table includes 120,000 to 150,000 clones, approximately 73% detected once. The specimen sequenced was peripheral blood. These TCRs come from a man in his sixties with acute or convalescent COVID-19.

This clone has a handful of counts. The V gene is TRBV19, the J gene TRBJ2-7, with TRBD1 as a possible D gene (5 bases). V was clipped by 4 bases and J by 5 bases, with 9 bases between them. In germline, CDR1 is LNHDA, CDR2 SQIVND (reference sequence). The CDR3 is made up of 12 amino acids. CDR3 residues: CASSTPGNEQYF. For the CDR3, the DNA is TGTGCCAGTAGTACCCCAGGGAACGAGCAGTACTTC. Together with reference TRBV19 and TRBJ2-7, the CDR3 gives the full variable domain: DGGITQSPKYLFRKEGQNVTLSCEQNLNHDAMYWYRQDPGQGLRLIYYSQIVNDFQKGDIAEGYSVSREKKESFPLTVTSAQKNPTAFYLCASSTPGNEQYFGPGTRLTVT.

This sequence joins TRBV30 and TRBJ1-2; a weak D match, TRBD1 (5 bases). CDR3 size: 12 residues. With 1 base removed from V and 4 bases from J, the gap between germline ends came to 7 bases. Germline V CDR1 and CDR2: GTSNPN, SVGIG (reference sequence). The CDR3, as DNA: TGTGCCTGGAGTGCGACAGCCTATGGCTACACCTTC. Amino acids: CAWSATAYGYTF.

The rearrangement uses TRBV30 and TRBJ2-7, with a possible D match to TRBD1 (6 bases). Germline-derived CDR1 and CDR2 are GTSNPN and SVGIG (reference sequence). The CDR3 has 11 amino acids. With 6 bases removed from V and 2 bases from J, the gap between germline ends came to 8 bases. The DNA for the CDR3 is TGTGCCTGTGCAGGGGCCTACGAGCAGTACTTC. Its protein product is CACAGAYEQYF.

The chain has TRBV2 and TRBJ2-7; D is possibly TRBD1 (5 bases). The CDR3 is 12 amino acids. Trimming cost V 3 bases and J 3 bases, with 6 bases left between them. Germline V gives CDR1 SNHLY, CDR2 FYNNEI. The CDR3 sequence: CASSDQGYEQYF. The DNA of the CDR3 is TGTGCCAGCAGTGACCAGGGCTACGAGCAGTACTTC.